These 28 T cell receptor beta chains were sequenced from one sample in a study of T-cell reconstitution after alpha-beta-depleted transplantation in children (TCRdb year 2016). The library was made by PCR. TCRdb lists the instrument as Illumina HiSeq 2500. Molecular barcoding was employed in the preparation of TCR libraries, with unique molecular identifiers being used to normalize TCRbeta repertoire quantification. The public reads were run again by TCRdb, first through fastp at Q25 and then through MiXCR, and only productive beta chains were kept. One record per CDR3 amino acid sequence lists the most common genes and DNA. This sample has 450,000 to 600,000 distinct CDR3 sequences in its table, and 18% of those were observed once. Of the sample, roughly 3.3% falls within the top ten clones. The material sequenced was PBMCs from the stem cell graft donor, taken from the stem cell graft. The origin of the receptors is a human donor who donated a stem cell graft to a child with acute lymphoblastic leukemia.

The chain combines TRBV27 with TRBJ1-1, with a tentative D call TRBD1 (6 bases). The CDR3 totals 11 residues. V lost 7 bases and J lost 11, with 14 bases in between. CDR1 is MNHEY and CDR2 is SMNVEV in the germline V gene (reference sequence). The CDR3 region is CASTLGGRAFF. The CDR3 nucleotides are TGTGCCAGCACCTTGGGGGGCCGGGCTTTCTTT.

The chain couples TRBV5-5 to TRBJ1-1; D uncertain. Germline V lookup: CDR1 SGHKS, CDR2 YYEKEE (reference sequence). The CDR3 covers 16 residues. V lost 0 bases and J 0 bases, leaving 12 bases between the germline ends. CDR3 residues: CASSLGGSRMNTEAFF. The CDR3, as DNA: TGTGCCAGCAGCTTGGGCGGGAGCCGCATGAACACTGAAGCTTTCTTT.

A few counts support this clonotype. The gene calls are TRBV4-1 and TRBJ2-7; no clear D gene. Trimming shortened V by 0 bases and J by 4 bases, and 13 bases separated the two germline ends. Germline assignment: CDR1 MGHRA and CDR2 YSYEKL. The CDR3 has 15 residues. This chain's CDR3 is CASSQEHKGLYEQYF. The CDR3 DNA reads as TGCGCCAGCAGCCAAGAACACAAAGGGCTTTACGAGCAGTACTTC.

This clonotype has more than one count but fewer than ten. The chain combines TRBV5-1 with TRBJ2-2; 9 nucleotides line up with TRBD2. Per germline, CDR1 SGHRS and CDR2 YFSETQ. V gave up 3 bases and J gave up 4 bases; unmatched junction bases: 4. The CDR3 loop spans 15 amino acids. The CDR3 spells CASSWLAGSTGELFF. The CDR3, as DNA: TGCGCCAGCAGCTGGCTAGCGGGGAGCACCGGGGAGCTGTTTTTT. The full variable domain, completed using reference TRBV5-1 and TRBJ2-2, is KAGVTQTPRYLIKTRGQQVTLSCSPISGHRSVSWYQQTPGQGLQFLFEYFSETQRNKGNFPGRFSGRQFSNSRSEMNVSTLELGDSALYLCASSWLAGSTGELFFGEGSRLTVL.

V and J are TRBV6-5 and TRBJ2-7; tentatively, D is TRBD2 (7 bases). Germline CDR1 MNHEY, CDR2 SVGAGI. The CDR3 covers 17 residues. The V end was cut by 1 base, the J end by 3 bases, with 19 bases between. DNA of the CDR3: TGTGCCAGCAGTTACTGGGGAGGGGGGGAGCTCATCTACGAGCAGTACTTC. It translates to CASSYWGGGELIYEQYF.

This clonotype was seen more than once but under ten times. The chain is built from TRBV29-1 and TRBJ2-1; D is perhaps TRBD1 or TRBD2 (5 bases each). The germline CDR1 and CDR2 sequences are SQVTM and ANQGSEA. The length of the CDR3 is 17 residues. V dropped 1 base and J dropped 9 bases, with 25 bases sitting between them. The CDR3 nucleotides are TGCAGCGTTGAAGGGGACCTATCCGGACCCCAAACCCTTGAGCAGTTCTTC. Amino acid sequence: CSVEGDLSGPQTLEQFF.

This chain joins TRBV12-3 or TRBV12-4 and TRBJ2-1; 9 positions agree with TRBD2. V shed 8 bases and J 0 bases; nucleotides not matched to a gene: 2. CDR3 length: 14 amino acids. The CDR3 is CASCSGSSYNEQFF. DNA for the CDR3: TGTGCCAGCTGTAGCGGGAGCTCCTACAATGAGCAGTTCTTC.

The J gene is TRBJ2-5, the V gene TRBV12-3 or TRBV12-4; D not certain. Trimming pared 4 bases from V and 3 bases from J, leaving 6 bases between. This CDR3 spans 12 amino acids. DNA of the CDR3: TGTGCCAGCAGTTGGCTAGAAGAGACCCAGTACTTC. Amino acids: CASSWLEETQYF.

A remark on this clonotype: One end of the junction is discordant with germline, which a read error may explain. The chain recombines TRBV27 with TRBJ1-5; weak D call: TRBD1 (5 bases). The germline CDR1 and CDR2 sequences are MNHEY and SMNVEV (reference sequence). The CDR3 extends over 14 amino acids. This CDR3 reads CASSISGRFQPQHF. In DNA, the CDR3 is TGTGCCAGCAGTATATCAGGGAGGTTTCAGCCCCAGCATTTT.

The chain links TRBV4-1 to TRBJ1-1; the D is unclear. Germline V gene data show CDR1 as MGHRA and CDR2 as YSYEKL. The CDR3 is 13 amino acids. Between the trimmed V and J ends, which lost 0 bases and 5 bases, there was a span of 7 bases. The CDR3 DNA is TGCGCCAGCAGCCAAGACGGAGGGACTGAAGCTTTCTTT. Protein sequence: CASSQDGGTEAFF.

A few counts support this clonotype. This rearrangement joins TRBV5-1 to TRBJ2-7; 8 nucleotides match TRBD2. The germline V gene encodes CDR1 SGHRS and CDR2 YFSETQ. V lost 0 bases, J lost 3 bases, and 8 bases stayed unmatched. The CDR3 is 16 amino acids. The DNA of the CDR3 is TGCGCCAGCAGCTTGGGCCACGGGCGGGAGGTCTACGAGCAGTACTTC. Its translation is CASSLGHGREVYEQYF.

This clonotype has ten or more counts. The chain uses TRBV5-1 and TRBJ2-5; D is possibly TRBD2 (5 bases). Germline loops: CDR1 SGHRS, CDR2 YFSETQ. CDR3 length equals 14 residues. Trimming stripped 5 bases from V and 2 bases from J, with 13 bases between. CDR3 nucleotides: TGCGCCAGCAGGGACTCCCCCAGGCAAGAGACCCAGTACTTC. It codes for CASRDSPRQETQYF.

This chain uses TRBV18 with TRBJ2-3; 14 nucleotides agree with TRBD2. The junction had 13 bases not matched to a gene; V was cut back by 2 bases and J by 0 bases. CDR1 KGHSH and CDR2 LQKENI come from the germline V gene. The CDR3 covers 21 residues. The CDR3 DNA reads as TGTGCCAGCTCACCAACAGCCCGACTAGCGGGAGGGAAGAGAAGCACAGATACGCAGTATTTT. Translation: CASSPTARLAGGKRSTDTQYF.

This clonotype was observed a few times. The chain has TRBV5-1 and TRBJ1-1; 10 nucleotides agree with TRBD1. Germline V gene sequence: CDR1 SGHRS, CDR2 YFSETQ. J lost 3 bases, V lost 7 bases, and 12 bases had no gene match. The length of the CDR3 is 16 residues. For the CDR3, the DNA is TGCGCCAGCCTTCCGGGACAGGGGTATTTGTACACTGAAGCTTTCTTT. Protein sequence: CASLPGQGYLYTEAFF.

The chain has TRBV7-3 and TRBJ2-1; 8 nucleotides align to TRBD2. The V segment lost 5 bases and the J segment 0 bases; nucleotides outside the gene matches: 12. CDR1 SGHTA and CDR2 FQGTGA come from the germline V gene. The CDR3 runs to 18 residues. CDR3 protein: CASSPHGGGRNSYNEQFF. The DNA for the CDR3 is TGTGCCAGCAGCCCTCATGGGGGCGGGAGGAACTCCTACAATGAGCAGTTCTTC.

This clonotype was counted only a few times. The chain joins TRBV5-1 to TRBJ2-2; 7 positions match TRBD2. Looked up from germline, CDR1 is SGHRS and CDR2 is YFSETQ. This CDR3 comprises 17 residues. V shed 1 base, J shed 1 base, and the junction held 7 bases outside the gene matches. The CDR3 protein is CASSLWSGTENTGELFF. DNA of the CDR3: TGCGCCAGCAGCTTGTGGAGCGGGACGGAGAACACCGGGGAGCTGTTTTTT. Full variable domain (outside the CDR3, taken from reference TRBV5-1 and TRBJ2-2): KAGVTQTPRYLIKTRGQQVTLSCSPISGHRSVSWYQQTPGQGLQFLFEYFSETQRNKGNFPGRFSGRQFSNSRSEMNVSTLELGDSALYLCASSLWSGTENTGELFFGEGSRLTVL.

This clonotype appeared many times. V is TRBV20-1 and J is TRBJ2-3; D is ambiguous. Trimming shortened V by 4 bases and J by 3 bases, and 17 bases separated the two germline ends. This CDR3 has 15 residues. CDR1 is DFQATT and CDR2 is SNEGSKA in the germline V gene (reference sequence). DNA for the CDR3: TGCAGTGCTATTCCCCGGACCAGTCCTACAGATACGCAGTATTTT. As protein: CSAIPRTSPTDTQYF.

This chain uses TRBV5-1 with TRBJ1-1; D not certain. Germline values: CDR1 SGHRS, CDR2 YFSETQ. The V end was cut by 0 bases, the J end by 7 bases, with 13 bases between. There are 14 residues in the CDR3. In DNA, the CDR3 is TGCGCCAGCAGCTTGGGGCCCCTCGGGTTTGAAGCTTTCTTT. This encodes CASSLGPLGFEAFF.

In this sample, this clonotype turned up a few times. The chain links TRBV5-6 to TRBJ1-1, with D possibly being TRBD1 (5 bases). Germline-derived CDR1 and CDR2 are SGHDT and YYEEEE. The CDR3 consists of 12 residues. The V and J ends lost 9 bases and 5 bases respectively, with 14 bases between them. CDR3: CANRTGETEAFF. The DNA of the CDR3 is TGTGCCAATCGGACGGGGGAGACTGAAGCTTTCTTT.

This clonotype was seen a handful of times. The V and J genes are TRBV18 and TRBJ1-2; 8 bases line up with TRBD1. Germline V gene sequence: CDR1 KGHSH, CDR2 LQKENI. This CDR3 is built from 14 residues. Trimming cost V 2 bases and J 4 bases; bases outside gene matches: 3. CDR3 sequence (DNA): TGTGCCAGCTCACCAGCCGACAGGGGCTATGGCTACACCTTC. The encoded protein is CASSPADRGYGYTF.

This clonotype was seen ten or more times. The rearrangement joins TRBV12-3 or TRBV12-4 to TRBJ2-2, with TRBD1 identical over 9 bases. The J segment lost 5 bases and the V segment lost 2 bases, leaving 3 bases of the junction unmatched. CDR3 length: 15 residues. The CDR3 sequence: CASSLRDRGTGELFF. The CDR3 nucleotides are TGTGCCAGCAGTTTACGAGACAGGGGGACCGGGGAGCTGTTTTTT.

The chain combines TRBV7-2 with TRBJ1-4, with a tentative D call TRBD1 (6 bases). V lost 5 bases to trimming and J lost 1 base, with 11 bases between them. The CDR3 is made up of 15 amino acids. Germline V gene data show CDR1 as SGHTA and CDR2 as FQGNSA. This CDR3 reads CASSQQGRTNEKLFF. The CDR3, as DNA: TGTGCCAGCAGCCAACAGGGTCGAACTAATGAAAAACTGTTTTTT.

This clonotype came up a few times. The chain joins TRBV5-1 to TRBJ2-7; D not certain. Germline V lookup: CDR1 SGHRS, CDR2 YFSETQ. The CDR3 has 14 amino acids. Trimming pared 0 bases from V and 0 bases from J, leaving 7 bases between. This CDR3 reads CASSLEATSYEQYF. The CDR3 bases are TGCGCCAGCAGCTTGGAAGCGACCTCCTACGAGCAGTACTTC.

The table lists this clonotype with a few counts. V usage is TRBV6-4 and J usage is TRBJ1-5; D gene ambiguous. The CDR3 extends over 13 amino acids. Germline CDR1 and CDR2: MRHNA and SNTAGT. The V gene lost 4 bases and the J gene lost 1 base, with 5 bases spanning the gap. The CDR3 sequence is CASSAASNQPQHF. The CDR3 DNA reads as TGTGCCAGCAGTGCGGCGAGCAATCAGCCCCAGCATTTT.

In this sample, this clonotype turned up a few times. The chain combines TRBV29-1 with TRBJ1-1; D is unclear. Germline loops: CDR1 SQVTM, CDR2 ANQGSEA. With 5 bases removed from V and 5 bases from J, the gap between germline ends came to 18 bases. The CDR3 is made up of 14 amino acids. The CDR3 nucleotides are TGCAGCGTTATAAGGGTCTCCGCTCATACTGAAGCTTTCTTT. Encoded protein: CSVIRVSAHTEAFF.

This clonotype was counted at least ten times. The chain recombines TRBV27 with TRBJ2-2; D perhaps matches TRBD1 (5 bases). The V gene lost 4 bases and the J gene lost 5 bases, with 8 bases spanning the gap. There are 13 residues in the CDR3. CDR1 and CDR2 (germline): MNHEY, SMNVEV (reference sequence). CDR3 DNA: TGTGCCAGCAGTTCAGGGATGACCGGGGAGCTGTTTTTT. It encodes CASSSGMTGELFF.

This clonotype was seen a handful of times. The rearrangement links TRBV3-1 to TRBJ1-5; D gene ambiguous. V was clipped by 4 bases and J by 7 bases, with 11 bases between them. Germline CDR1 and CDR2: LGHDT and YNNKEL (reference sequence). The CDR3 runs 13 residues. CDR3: CASSREWGQPQHF. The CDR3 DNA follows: TGTGCCAGCAGCCGTGAGTGGGGACAGCCCCAGCATTTT.

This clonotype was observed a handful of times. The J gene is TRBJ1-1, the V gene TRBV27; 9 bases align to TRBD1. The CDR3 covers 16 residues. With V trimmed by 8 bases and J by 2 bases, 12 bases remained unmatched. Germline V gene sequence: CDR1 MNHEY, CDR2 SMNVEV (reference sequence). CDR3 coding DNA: TGTGCCAGCGGTTCCCCCCGACAGGGGGGTAACACTGAAGCTTTCTTT. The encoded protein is CASGSPRQGGNTEAFF.